A single sample is the source of the 5 T cell receptor beta chains below, sequenced in a study of OX40 agonist ivuxolimab in advanced cancers. Assay used: immunoSEQ multiplex PCR; TCRdb lists only in-frame clones, some missing. The table lists some 73,000 clones, about 86% of them singletons. The material was CD4+ or CD8+ T cells sorted from blood, obtained in a trial of the OX40 agonist ivuxolimab. The source of these receptors is an adult with an advanced solid tumor such as melanoma, head and neck, liver or kidney cancer.

DNA of the CDR3: TGTGCCATCAGTGAAACTAGCGGACAAGAGACCCAGTACTTC. It translates to CAISETSGQETQYF. V is TRBV10-3 and J is TRBJ2-5; 8 bases line up with TRBD2. CDR3 length: 14 residues. J was trimmed by 2 bases and V by 3 bases; bases with no gene match: 2. Germline V gene lookup returns CDR1 ENHRY and CDR2 SYGVKD.

V usage is TRBV5-1 and J usage is TRBJ2-3, with 8 positions matching TRBD2. The germline gives CDR1 SGHRS, CDR2 YFSETQ. V shed 0 bases and J 4 bases; nucleotides not matched to a gene: 16. CDR3 size: 19 residues. The chain's CDR3 is CASSLEGASGFASADTQYF. The CDR3 DNA reads as TGCGCCAGCAGCTTGGAGGGCGCTAGCGGGTTCGCTAGTGCAGATACGCAGTATTTT.

V and J are TRBV14 and TRBJ2-1; TRBD1 might be the D (6 bases). Germline CDR1 SGHDN, CDR2 FVKESK. V shed 2 bases and J shed 9 bases, with 11 bases lying between them. This CDR3 contains 13 residues. CDR3 region: CASSQNRVGEQFF. The CDR3, as DNA: TGTGCCAGCAGCCAAAACAGGGTGGGTGAGCAGTTCTTC.

As for this clone: This specimen includes other DNA sequences encoding the same CDR3. This sequence joins TRBV5-1 and TRBJ2-7; 15 nucleotides agree with TRBD2. The V and J ends lost 4 bases and 0 bases, in that order; junction bases with no gene match: 5. Germline CDR1 SGHRS, CDR2 YFSETQ. The CDR3 sequence is 17 residues long. The CDR3 region has the DNA TGCGCCAGCAGCCCCGGGACTAGCGGGGGGATCTCCTACGAGCAGTACTTC. This gives the protein CASSPGTSGGISYEQYF.

This chain joins TRBV6-6 and TRBJ2-5; no reliable D call. V lost 7 bases to trimming and J lost 1 base, with 10 bases between them. This CDR3 comprises 13 residues. Germline V gene lookup returns CDR1 MNHNY and CDR2 SVGAGI (reference sequence). The CDR3 loop is CASTPSAQETQYF. For the CDR3, the DNA is TGTGCCAGCACCCCGAGTGCCCAAGAGACCCAGTACTTC.